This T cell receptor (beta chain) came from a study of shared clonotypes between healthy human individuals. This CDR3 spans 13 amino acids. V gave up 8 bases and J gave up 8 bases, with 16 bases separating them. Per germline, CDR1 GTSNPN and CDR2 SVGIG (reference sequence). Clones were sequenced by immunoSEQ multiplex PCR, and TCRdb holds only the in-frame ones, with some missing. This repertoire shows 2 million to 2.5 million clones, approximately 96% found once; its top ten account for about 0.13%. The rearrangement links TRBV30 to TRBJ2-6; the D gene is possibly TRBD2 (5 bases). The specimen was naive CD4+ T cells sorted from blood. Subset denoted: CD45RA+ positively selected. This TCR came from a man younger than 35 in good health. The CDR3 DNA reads TGTGCCAGTGACGGGGATAAGTCCAACGTCCTGACTTTC. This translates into CASDGDKSNVLTF.